Listed below are T cell receptor beta chains from one sample, sequenced in a study of blood T cell repertoires in COVID-19. Libraries were prepared by immunoSEQ multiplex PCR; TCRdb keeps only in-frame clonotypes and omits some of them. This sample has 390,000 or so clones; 90% occur once, and the top ten carry 6.5%. What was sequenced was peripheral blood. Every receptor here comes from a man younger than 35 with active or convalescent COVID-19. The CDR3 runs from the conserved cysteine through the conserved F or W. D genes are given only for firm matches. Expanded clones are given a class, and other clones once, few, many or no size at all.

>TRBV11-1|TRBD1|.|TRBJ1-4
CASSRGQATNEKLFF
TGTGCCAGCAGCCGGGGACAGGCAACTAATGAAAAACTGTTTTTT
>TRBV28|TRBD2|.|TRBJ2-3
CASSLRGVSTDTQYF
TGTGCCAGCAGCCTTCGGGGGGTTAGCACAGATACGCAGTATTTT
>TRBV6-2/TRBV6-3|TRBD1|.|TRBJ1-5
CASSYGTGRDQPQHF
TGTGCCAGCAGTTACGGGACAGGGAGGGATCAGCCCCAGCATTTT
>TRBV27|TRBD1|.|TRBJ2-3
CASSPYRGLAGTDTQYF
TGTGCCAGCAGTCCCTACAGGGGGTTAGCGGGCACAGATACGCAGTATTTT
>TRBV19|.|.|TRBJ2-5
CASSRGDQETQYF
TGTGCCAGTAGCCGGGGAGACCAAGAGACCCAGTACTTC
>TRBV29-1|.|.|TRBJ2-2
CSVGGESWNTGELFF
TGCAGCGTTGGTGGAGAGAGTTGGAACACCGGGGAGCTGTTTTTT
>TRBV19|.|.|TRBJ1-5
CASSIEPGIHQPQHF
TGTGCCAGTAGTATAGAGCCCGGGATCCATCAGCCCCAGCATTTT
>TRBV4-3|.|.|TRBJ1-2
CASSQNIGGAYGYTF
TGCGCCAGCAGCCAGAATATTGGGGGCGCCTATGGCTACACCTTC
>TRBV19|TRBD2|.|TRBJ2-7
CASSMSGTRGHYEQYF
TGTGCCAGTAGTATGAGCGGGACTAGAGGACACTACGAGCAGTACTTC
>TRBV28|.|few|TRBJ1-5
CASSPDKINQPQHF
TGTGCCAGCAGCCCGGACAAAATCAATCAGCCCCAGCATTTT
>TRBV11-2|.|.|TRBJ1-6
CASIDSTRAYNSPLHF
TGTGCCAGCATCGACTCGACGCGGGCTTATAATTCACCCCTCCACTTT
>TRBV24-1|.|.|TRBJ2-5
CATSDRTVPSETQYF
TGTGCCACCAGTGACCGGACAGTGCCTTCGGAGACCCAGTACTTC
>TRBV12-5|.|.|TRBJ1-1
CASGPDPQGNSEAFF
TGTGCTAGTGGACCTGACCCTCAGGGTAACTCTGAAGCTTTCTTT
>TRBV28|TRBD1|few|TRBJ1-2
CASSFAGGYYGYTF
TGTGCCAGCAGTTTTGCAGGGGGATACTATGGCTACACCTTC
>TRBV4-2|.|.|TRBJ1-5
CASSQEGASNQPQHF
TGTGCCAGCAGCCAAGAGGGGGCTAGCAATCAGCCCCAGCATTTT
>TRBV7-9|TRBD1|.|TRBJ2-7
CASSLGQGVLEQYF
TGTGCCAGCAGCTTGGGGCAGGGGGTATTAGAGCAGTACTTC
>TRBV3-1/TRBV3-2|.|.|TRBJ2-5
CASSQDPWLQTQYF
TGTGCCAGCAGCCAAGACCCTTGGCTCCAGACCCAGTACTTC
>TRBV12-5|.|.|TRBJ2-3
CAVPSGTDTQYF
TGTGCCGTCCCTAGCGGCACAGATACGCAGTATTTT
>TRBV18|.|.|TRBJ2-7
CASSPPVGGKGEQYF
TGTGCCAGCTCACCACCGGTGGGGGGTAAGGGCGAGCAGTACTTC
>TRBV6-6|.|.|TRBJ2-7
CASSFLGGTGEQYF
TGTGCCAGCAGTTTTCTTGGCGGAACGGGGGAGCAGTACTTC